A single sample gave rise to the 31 T cell receptor beta chains below, sequenced in a study of cytomegalovirus exposure and HLA in healthy donors. The PCR was carried out with 60 Vbeta primers and 13 Jbeta primers. The repertoire was sequenced with immunoSEQ multiplex PCR; TCRdb's copy has only in-frame clones and lacks some. The repertoire holds about 210,000 clones, with around 79% as singletons. Sequences were obtained from PBMCs. The receptors come from a male donor in good health and CMV-seropositive.

J is TRBJ2-5 and V is TRBV7-7; D perhaps matches TRBD2 (5 bases). V was clipped by 5 bases and J by 4 bases, with 14 bases between them. The germline V gene has CDR1 SSHAT and CDR2 FNYEAQ (reference sequence). The CDR3 contains 14 residues. CDR3 amino acids: CASSPHRAGETQYF. The CDR3 coding sequence is TGTGCCAGCAGCCCCCATAGGGCGGGAGAGACCCAGTACTTC. Drawing the rest from reference TRBV7-7 and TRBJ2-5, the complete variable domain is GAGVSQSPRYKVTKRGQDVTLRCDPISSHATLYWYQQALGQGPEFLTYFNYEAQPDKSGLPSDRFSAERPEGSISTLTIQRTEQRDSAMYRCASSPHRAGETQYFGPGTRLLVL.

The J gene is TRBJ2-1, the V gene TRBV15; 16 positions agree with TRBD2. The germline V gene has CDR1 LNHNV and CDR2 YYDKDF (reference sequence). The CDR3 runs 17 residues. V dropped 4 bases and J dropped 7; count of bases not matched to a gene: 7. The CDR3 is CATSTGTSGRVSNEQFF. CDR3 sequence (DNA): TGTGCCACCAGCACCGGGACTAGCGGGAGGGTGTCGAATGAGCAGTTCTTC.

The chain uses TRBV28 and TRBJ2-2; 8 nucleotides line up with TRBD2. Trimming removed 10 bases from V and 5 bases from J; junction bases left unmatched: 9. Germline V gives CDR1 MDHEN, CDR2 SYDVKM. The CDR3 has 14 residues. The CDR3 region has the DNA TGTGCCATAAAAGGTAGCGGGACAACCGGGGAGCTGTTTTTT. This codes for CAIKGSGTTGELFF.

This clone was found a few times. The V call is TRBV5-6, the J call TRBJ1-4; maybe TRBD1 (5 bases). CDR1 and CDR2 (germline): SGHDT, YYEEEE. The CDR3 extends over 16 amino acids. Trimming took 1 base from V and 1 from J, leaving 11 bases between them. The CDR3 spells CASSLSGDLTNEKLFF. Written as DNA, the CDR3 is TGTGCCAGCAGCTTGTCGGGGGACCTAACTAATGAAAAACTGTTTTTT.

This chain links TRBV7-9 with TRBJ2-3; no firm D call. V was cut by 11 bases and J by 5 bases, with 8 bases left in between. In germline, CDR1 is SEHNR, CDR2 FQNEAQ (reference sequence). The CDR3 contains 10 residues. As DNA, the CDR3 is TGTGCCTTCAGGATAGATACGCAGTATTTT. It codes for CAFRIDTQYF.

This clone was seen a handful of times. The chain joins TRBV6-5 to TRBJ2-4; 8 bases match TRBD1. Losses at the gene ends were 3 bases for V and 6 bases for J; bases not matched to a gene: 10. In germline, CDR1 is MNHEY, CDR2 SVGAGI. The CDR3 spans 16 residues. The DNA of the CDR3 is TGTGCCAGCAGTTATAGATGGACAGGGAAGGTAAACATTCAGTACTTC. Its translation: CASSYRWTGKVNIQYF.

The V call is TRBV30, the J call TRBJ2-1; 7 nucleotides align to TRBD2. The CDR3 is 14 amino acids. From germline, CDR1 is GTSNPN and CDR2 SVGIG (reference sequence). With 4 bases clipped from V and 7 bases from J, the junction kept 10 bases outside the gene matches. Here the CDR3 DNA reads TGTGCCTGGACGGGCGGGAGAGGGAGGAATGAGCAGTTCTTC. It encodes CAWTGGRGRNEQFF. Using reference TRBV30 and TRBJ2-1 for the parts outside the CDR3, the full variable domain is SQTIHQWPATLVQPVGSPLSLECTVEGTSNPNLYWYRQAAGRGLQLLFYSVGIGQISSEVPQNLSASRPQDRQFILSSKKLLLSDSGFYLCAWTGGRGRNEQFFGPGTRLTVL.

This clone has more than one count but fewer than ten. J is TRBJ1-1 and V is TRBV11-1; D is unresolved. This CDR3 comprises 13 residues. Germline loops: CDR1 SGHAT, CDR2 FQDESV (reference sequence). Between the trimmed V and J ends, which lost 0 bases and 1 base, there was a span of 3 bases. The CDR3 protein is CASSLARNTEAFF. In nucleotides, the CDR3 is TGTGCCAGCAGCTTAGCGAGGAACACTGAAGCTTTCTTT. Drawing the rest from reference TRBV11-1 and TRBJ1-1, the complete variable domain is EAEVAQSPRYKITEKSQAVAFWCDPISGHATLYWYRQILGQGPELLVQFQDESVVDDSQLPKDRFSAERLKGVDSTLKIQPAELGDSAMYLCASSLARNTEAFFGQGTRLTVV.

The J gene is TRBJ1-5, the V gene TRBV7-8; weak D call: TRBD1 (6 bases). The CDR3 spans 16 residues. Germline CDR1 and CDR2: SGHVS and FQNEAQ. The ends were cut back, 3 bases at V and 0 bases at J, with 12 bases in the middle. CDR3 protein: CASSFGQTDSNQPQHF. CDR3 DNA sequence: TGTGCCAGCAGCTTTGGACAGACCGATAGCAATCAGCCCCAGCATTTT.

This clone was observed once. The DNA for the CDR3 is TGTGCCAGCAGCGTAGATCCACAGGGCGCTGGAAACACCATATATTTT. This translates into CASSVDPQGAGNTIYF. The V and J genes are TRBV9 and TRBJ1-3; possibly TRBD1 for D (6 bases). The germline CDR1 and CDR2 sequences are SGDLS and YYNGEE. The CDR3 loop spans 16 amino acids. V was clipped by 0 bases and J by 2 bases, with 12 bases between them.

This chain uses TRBV19 with TRBJ1-1; D may be TRBD1 (5 bases). The CDR3 length is 14 residues. Germline-derived CDR1 and CDR2 are LNHDA and SQIVND (reference sequence). V was pared by 7 bases and J by 6 bases, with 18 bases between. DNA for the CDR3: TGTGCCAGTACCGTGGTAGGGGTGAGCGCTGAAGCTTTCTTT. Translation: CASTVVGVSAEAFF.

This clone was counted once. The chain is built from TRBV9 and TRBJ1-1, with D tentatively TRBD1 (6 bases). Germline CDR1 is SGDLS and CDR2 is YYNGEE. The CDR3 runs 16 residues. V shed 0 bases and J shed 0 bases, with 12 bases lying between them. The CDR3 nucleotides are TGTGCCAGCAGCGTAGGGACCGGGACACTGAACACTGAAGCTTTCTTT. Protein: CASSVGTGTLNTEAFF.

This clone was recorded once. This chain connects TRBV20-1 to TRBJ2-3; D gene uncertain. CDR1 is DFQATT and CDR2 is SNEGSKA in the germline V gene (reference sequence). The CDR3 totals 10 residues. V lost 5 bases to trimming and J lost 5 bases, with 5 bases between them. CDR3 region: CSAQKDTQYF. Here the CDR3 DNA reads TGCAGTGCTCAAAAAGATACGCAGTATTTT.

This rearrangement joins TRBV7-2 to TRBJ2-2; D is perhaps TRBD2 (5 bases). CDR3 size: 15 residues. The V and J ends lost 1 base and 1 base respectively, with 7 bases between them. CDR1 is SGHTA, CDR2 FQGNSA, per germline. Here the CDR3 reads CASSLDGVNTGELFF. Written as DNA, the CDR3 is TGTGCCAGCAGCTTAGACGGGGTGAACACCGGGGAGCTGTTTTTT.

The chain recombines TRBV6-4 with TRBJ2-5; D remains ambiguous. Germline V gene data show CDR1 as MRHNA and CDR2 as SNTAGT. This CDR3 spans 13 amino acids. Trimming left V 3 bases short and J 1 base short, with 6 bases between. The CDR3 bases are TGTGCCAGCAGTGAAACTTTCCAAGAGACCCAGTACTTC. Translated, it gives CASSETFQETQYF.

The genes are TRBV9 and TRBJ2-5; 10 nucleotides align to TRBD2. CDR1 is SGDLS, CDR2 YYNGEE, per germline. J was trimmed by 2 bases and V by 3 bases; bases with no gene match: 13. This CDR3 region has 18 residues. The CDR3 DNA sequence: TGTGCCAGCAGCGCACCCGGGACTAGCGCAACTATTCAAGAGACCCAGTACTTC. Translation: CASSAPGTSATIQETQYF.

The table lists this clone with a count of one. This chain joins TRBV7-3 and TRBJ2-7; TRBD1 aligns across 9 bases. Germline V gives CDR1 SGHTA, CDR2 FQGTGA. This CDR3 spans 15 amino acids. Trimming cost V 5 bases and J 5 bases; bases outside gene matches: 10. The CDR3 sequence is CASSPNPGQGHEQYF. The CDR3 DNA reads as TGTGCCAGCAGCCCCAATCCGGGACAGGGTCACGAGCAGTACTTC.

This chain uses TRBV7-2 with TRBJ2-1; TRBD2 aligns across 15 bases. CDR3 length: 16 residues. V gave up 3 bases and J gave up 9 bases; unmatched junction bases: 6. In germline, CDR1 is SGHTA, CDR2 FQGNSA. The CDR3: CASSFGLAGGGTEQFF. The CDR3 nucleotides are TGTGCCAGCAGCTTTGGACTAGCGGGAGGGGGAACTGAGCAGTTCTTC.

This chain connects TRBV19 to TRBJ2-6; D is uncertain. This CDR3 contains 14 residues. Germline CDR1 LNHDA, CDR2 SQIVND (reference sequence). Between the trimmed V and J ends, which lost 3 bases and 3 bases, there was a span of 6 bases. CDR3 DNA: TGTGCCAGTAGTATCGAGGATGGGGCCAACGTCCTGACTTTC. It translates to CASSIEDGANVLTF.

This clone was recorded a few times. The CDR3 coding sequence is TGTGCCAGCAGTGAAGGGGCAGGGGGGCGCTATGGCTACACCTTC. Translation gives CASSEGAGGRYGYTF. V is TRBV6-1 and J is TRBJ1-2; the match to TRBD1 covers 7 bases. The germline V gene encodes CDR1 MNHNS and CDR2 SASEGT. With 1 base clipped from V and 4 bases from J, the junction kept 6 bases outside the gene matches. The CDR3 is made up of 15 amino acids.

The V gene is TRBV7-2, the J gene TRBJ2-3, with D unclear. Trimming took 0 bases from V and 4 from J, leaving 14 bases between them. CDR1 and CDR2 from the germline V gene are SGHTA and FQGNSA. The CDR3 runs 16 residues. The CDR3 nucleotides are TGTGCCAGCAGCTTAGCGAGCACGACTCGTGCAGATACGCAGTATTTT. Amino acids: CASSLASTTRADTQYF. Full variable domain (outside the CDR3, taken from reference TRBV7-2 and TRBJ2-3): GAGVSQSPSNKVTEKGKDVELRCDPISGHTALYWYRQSLGQGLEFLIYFQGNSAPDKSGLPSDRFSAERTGGSVSTLTIQRTQQEDSAVYLCASSLASTTRADTQYFGPGTRLTVL.

This chain connects TRBV6-5 to TRBJ1-1, with D tentatively TRBD1 (6 bases). This CDR3 has 13 amino acids. Trimming removed 2 bases at V and 10 bases at J, with 14 bases between. Germline V gene lookup returns CDR1 MNHEY and CDR2 SVGAGI. CDR3 nucleotide sequence: TGTGCCAGCAGTTACCCAGGGGCGAGGTTAGCTTTCTTT. It encodes CASSYPGARLAFF.

The chain links TRBV12-5 to TRBJ1-1; 10 bases align to TRBD1. Germline V gene sequence: CDR1 LGHNT, CDR2 FRNRAP. V dropped 1 base and J dropped 4; count of bases not matched to a gene: 9. The CDR3 has 17 amino acids. This chain's CDR3 is CASGLGSGTGAVTEAFF. For the CDR3, the DNA is TGTGCTAGTGGTTTGGGGTCCGGGACAGGGGCTGTCACTGAAGCTTTCTTT.

V and J are TRBV19 and TRBJ2-2; D is possibly TRBD1 (6 bases). Trimming removed 4 bases at V and 4 bases at J, with 7 bases between. The CDR3 covers 13 residues. The germline CDR1 and CDR2 sequences are LNHDA and SQIVND (reference sequence). The CDR3, as DNA: TGTGCCAGTAGTACAGGGGCCACCGGGGAGCTGTTTTTT. It specifies CASSTGATGELFF.

This clone appeared a single time. The chain combines TRBV18 with TRBJ1-2; D possibly corresponds to TRBD1 (5 bases). V dropped 6 bases and J dropped 4 bases, with 12 bases sitting between them. The germline CDR1 and CDR2 sequences are KGHSH and LQKENI. The CDR3 runs 13 residues. The CDR3 coding sequence is TGTGCCAGCTCTCCAGGACACCTCTATGGCTACACCTTC. Translated, it gives CASSPGHLYGYTF.

This sequence joins TRBV19 and TRBJ1-2; the match to TRBD1 covers 7 bases. This CDR3 is 15 amino acids long. Trimming at V came to 3 bases and at J to 6 bases, leaving 10 bases not matched to a gene. Germline loops: CDR1 LNHDA, CDR2 SQIVND (reference sequence). This chain's CDR3 is CASSMTGLKGDGYTF. CDR3 DNA: TGTGCCAGTAGTATGACAGGGTTAAAGGGGGATGGCTACACCTTC.

The rearrangement links TRBV7-9 to TRBJ1-4; 7 bases map to TRBD1. V was clipped by 5 bases and J by 6 bases; unmatched bases: 12. CDR3 length: 16 amino acids. The germline V gene has CDR1 SEHNR and CDR2 FQNEAQ (reference sequence). Written as DNA, the CDR3 is TGTGCCAGCAGCCCCCGATTGACAGGGATGGATGAAAAACTGTTTTTT. Its translation: CASSPRLTGMDEKLFF.

The V and J genes are TRBV14 and TRBJ2-2; unclear D gene. The germline gives CDR1 SGHDN, CDR2 FVKESK. V was cut by 0 bases and J by 4 bases, with 9 bases left in between. The CDR3 extends over 15 amino acids. The CDR3 loop is CASSQDLTFTGELFF. DNA for the CDR3: TGTGCCAGCAGCCAAGACCTCACTTTCACCGGGGAGCTGTTTTTT.

The sample holds one count of this clone. The V and J genes are TRBV7-9 and TRBJ2-7, with D uncertain. The CDR3 length is 11 residues. Trimming removed 4 bases at V and 5 bases at J, with 6 bases between. The germline V gene encodes CDR1 SEHNR and CDR2 FQNEAQ (reference sequence). CDR3 loop: CASSSFDEQYF. Here the CDR3 DNA reads TGTGCCAGCAGCTCATTTGACGAGCAGTACTTC.

This clone was observed once. The rearrangement uses TRBV18 and TRBJ1-1; D unresolved. CDR1 and CDR2 (germline): KGHSH, LQKENI. The CDR3 runs to 11 residues. V was cut by 4 bases and J by 11 bases, with 11 bases left in between. The CDR3 DNA reads TGTGCCAGCTCACGTGACGCGAGGGCTTTCTTT. Protein sequence: CASSRDARAFF.

The chain couples TRBV2 to TRBJ1-1; D is ambiguous. The germline gives CDR1 SNHLY, CDR2 FYNNEI. The CDR3 is 14 residues long. Trimming left V 8 bases short and J 1 base short, with 14 bases between. The CDR3 loop reads CASRRAGGNTEAFF. The CDR3 DNA sequence: TGTGCCAGCCGTCGGGCGGGAGGGAACACTGAAGCTTTCTTT.